The 21 T cell receptor beta chains listed next were all sequenced from one sample in a study of PD-L1 blockade in urothelial cancer. Assay: immunoSEQ multiplex PCR; the TCRdb copy retains only in-frame clones and omits some. The sample consists of about 49,000 clones, around 74% of them appearing once. Documented time point: pretreatment peripheral blood. The sequencing used PBMCs, collected around atezolizumab (anti-PD-L1) treatment. The receptors come from a man aged 65 to 85 with urothelial cancer.

In this sample, this clone turned up a few times. The V call is TRBV2, the J call TRBJ2-5, with D perhaps matching TRBD2 (6 bases). This CDR3 has 13 residues. CDR1 is SNHLY, CDR2 FYNNEI, per germline. Trimming cost V 1 base and J 7 bases, with 10 bases left between them. The CDR3 loop is CASSEVQEGTQYF. Here the CDR3 DNA reads TGTGCCAGCAGTGAAGTCCAGGAGGGGACCCAGTACTTC. Looking up the rest from reference TRBV2 and TRBJ2-5 gives the full variable domain: EPEVTQTPSHQVTQMGQEVILRCVPISNHLYFYWYRQILGQKVEFLVSFYNNEISEKSEIFDDQFSVERPDGSNFTLKIRSTKLEDSAMYFCASSEVQEGTQYFGPGTRLLVL.

Notes on this clone: Other DNA sequences in this specimen translate into the identical CDR3. The chain recombines TRBV2 with TRBJ2-7, with 10 bases lining up with TRBD1. Per the germline V gene, CDR1 is SNHLY and CDR2 is FYNNEI. This CDR3 has 14 residues. J gave up 0 bases and V 6 bases, and 2 bases lay outside the gene matches. The chain's CDR3 is CASRRDRGSYEQYF. The CDR3 DNA reads as TGTGCCAGCAGACGGGACAGGGGCTCCTACGAGCAGTACTTC.

V usage is TRBV6-5 and J usage is TRBJ1-5; 9 nucleotides match TRBD1. This CDR3 is 13 amino acids long. The V gene end was trimmed by 10 bases and the J gene end by 2 bases; junction bases not matched to a gene: 3. Per germline, CDR1 MNHEY and CDR2 SVGAGI. The CDR3: CATQGAGNQPQHF. The CDR3 DNA is TGTGCCACACAGGGGGCCGGCAATCAGCCCCAGCATTTT.

The chain recombines TRBV10-2 with TRBJ2-4, with 8 nucleotides matching TRBD1. In germline, CDR1 is WSHSY, CDR2 SAAADI. The V gene end was trimmed by 4 bases and the J gene end by 0 bases; junction bases not matched to a gene: 14. CDR3 length equals 19 residues. CDR3 sequence: CASSVRQGALTLAKNIQYF. DNA for the CDR3: TGCGCCAGCAGTGTAAGGCAGGGGGCGTTAACACTAGCCAAAAACATTCAGTACTTC.

This chain's CDR3 is CASSPLGQPSYEQYF. The CDR3 DNA follows: TGTGCCAGTAGCCCACTGGGACAGCCGTCCTACGAGCAGTACTTC. This chain links TRBV19 with TRBJ2-7, with 7 bases that match TRBD1. Per the germline V gene, CDR1 is LNHDA and CDR2 is SQIVND (reference sequence). The CDR3 runs to 15 residues. The ends lost 6 bases at V and 1 base at J; junction bases unmatched: 9.

The rearrangement links TRBV19 to TRBJ1-1, with no clear D. Trimming left V 0 bases short and J 4 bases short, with 9 bases between. The CDR3 loop spans 14 amino acids. The germline V gene encodes CDR1 LNHDA and CDR2 SQIVND (reference sequence). The CDR3 region has the DNA TGTGCCAGTAGTATAGAGGAGGAGCGCACTGAAGCTTTCTTT. It codes for CASSIEEERTEAFF.

The chain joins TRBV28 to TRBJ1-5; D gene unclear. V gave up 1 base and J gave up 2 bases, with 9 bases separating them. CDR1 MDHEN and CDR2 SYDVKM come from the germline V gene. The CDR3 totals 15 residues. CDR3 sequence: CASSLLARGNQPQHF. The CDR3 coding sequence is TGTGCCAGCAGTTTATTAGCGAGGGGCAATCAGCCCCAGCATTTT.

This rearrangement joins TRBV2 to TRBJ2-5, with D possibly TRBD2 on 6 matching bases. Germline lookup yields CDR1 SNHLY and CDR2 FYNNEI. Trimming shortened V by 3 bases and J by 2 bases, and 10 bases separated the two germline ends. The CDR3 is 14 amino acids. Here the CDR3 reads CASSDARGQETQYF. Here the CDR3 DNA reads TGTGCCAGCAGTGATGCTCGGGGGCAAGAGACCCAGTACTTC.

The CDR3 protein is CASSSQEYSNQPQHF. The CDR3 DNA reads TGTGCCAGCTCCTCGCAGGAATATAGCAATCAGCCCCAGCATTTT. The rearrangement joins TRBV19 to TRBJ1-5; D not certain. The CDR3 is 15 amino acids. Trimming removed 9 bases at V and 0 bases at J, with 15 bases between. Per the germline V gene, CDR1 is LNHDA and CDR2 is SQIVND (reference sequence).

The chain is built from TRBV2 and TRBJ1-1, with 8 nucleotides matching TRBD1. This CDR3 spans 13 amino acids. The ends lost 6 bases at V and 8 bases at J; junction bases unmatched: 8. The germline V gene has CDR1 SNHLY and CDR2 FYNNEI. CDR3: CASRIDRGSEAFF. The CDR3 DNA reads TGTGCCAGCAGGATCGACAGGGGATCGGAAGCTTTCTTT.

V gene TRBV18 combines with J gene TRBJ2-1; TRBD2 matches 13 bases. The CDR3 has 16 residues. V lost 3 bases to trimming and J lost 3 bases; unmatched junction nucleotides: 2. CDR1 is KGHSH, CDR2 LQKENI, per germline. DNA for the CDR3: TGTGCCAGCTCACCGCGGACTAGCGGGAGCTACAATGAGCAGTTCTTC. This translates into CASSPRTSGSYNEQFF.

This clone was picked up a small number of times. The chain employs TRBV2 and TRBJ1-4; D remains ambiguous. Germline V lookup: CDR1 SNHLY, CDR2 FYNNEI. The CDR3 is 12 amino acids. V was trimmed by 2 bases and J by 11 bases, leaving 9 bases between them. The DNA of the CDR3 is TGTGCCAGCAGTGAACAGACCGGGAAACTGTTTTTT. Its translation: CASSEQTGKLFF. The full variable domain, in which reference TRBV2 and TRBJ1-4 provide the parts outside the CDR3, is EPEVTQTPSHQVTQMGQEVILRCVPISNHLYFYWYRQILGQKVEFLVSFYNNEISEKSEIFDDQFSVERPDGSNFTLKIRSTKLEDSAMYFCASSEQTGKLFFGSGTQLSVL.

The chain employs TRBV7-2 and TRBJ2-7; 9 bases are a match to TRBD1. Germline V gene lookup returns CDR1 SGHTA and CDR2 FQGNSA. The CDR3 length is 17 residues. With V trimmed by 4 bases and J by 2 bases, 12 bases remained unmatched. The CDR3 DNA is TGTGCCAGCAGCTCCACCCCCGGGACAGGGCTTGCCTACGAGCAGTACTTC. Amino acid sequence: CASSSTPGTGLAYEQYF.

J is TRBJ1-5 and V is TRBV28; D may be TRBD1 (5 bases). The V end lost 5 bases, the J end lost 0 bases, and 11 bases lay between the germline ends. Germline V gene data show CDR1 as MDHEN and CDR2 as SYDVKM. The CDR3 consists of 15 residues. CDR3 sequence (DNA): TGTGCCAGCAGTCCAGACAGCATTAGCAATCAGCCCCAGCATTTT. Protein product: CASSPDSISNQPQHF. The full variable domain, with the rest looked up from reference TRBV28 and TRBJ1-5, is DVKVTQSSRYLVKRTGEKVFLECVQDMDHENMFWYRQDPGLGLRLIYFSYDVKMKEKGDIPEGYSVSREKKERFSLILESASTNQTSMYLCASSPDSISNQPQHFGDGTRLSIL.

The chain joins TRBV28 to TRBJ1-3; the D is unclear. There are 15 residues in the CDR3. The ends were cut back, 5 bases at V and 1 base at J, with 12 bases in the middle. In germline, CDR1 is MDHEN, CDR2 SYDVKM. The CDR3 region has the DNA TGTGCCAGCAGTCCGCCCGGTCGTTCTGGAAACACCATATATTTT. It specifies CASSPPGRSGNTIYF.

V and J are TRBV27 and TRBJ1-5, with TRBD1 identical over 9 bases. The ends lost 4 bases at V and 7 bases at J; junction bases unmatched: 2. Germline-derived CDR1 and CDR2 are MNHEY and SMNVEV (reference sequence). This CDR3 has 13 amino acids. CDR3 region: CASSYDRGQPQHF. The CDR3 DNA sequence: TGTGCCAGCAGTTACGACAGGGGGCAGCCCCAGCATTTT.

The chain employs TRBV5-6 and TRBJ2-7, with 7 bases lining up with TRBD1. Trimming removed 0 bases from V and 8 bases from J; junction bases left unmatched: 8. Per germline, CDR1 SGHDT and CDR2 YYEEEE. CDR3 length equals 14 residues. The chain's CDR3 is CASSLGQGWEKQYF. The CDR3 bases are TGTGCCAGCAGCTTGGGACAGGGATGGGAAAAGCAGTACTTC.

The chain uses TRBV7-2 and TRBJ2-3; D is unclear. CDR1 and CDR2 from the germline V gene are SGHTA and FQGNSA. There are 15 residues in the CDR3. V was trimmed by 5 bases and J by 2 bases, leaving 14 bases between them. Written as DNA, the CDR3 is TGTGCCAGCAGCCGGAAGCAGGTCGTCACAGATACGCAGTATTTT. Amino acid sequence: CASSRKQVVTDTQYF.

This clone occurred once. The chain is built from TRBV7-9 and TRBJ2-5, with D perhaps TRBD2 (7 bases). This CDR3 contains 15 residues. CDR1 and CDR2 from the germline V gene are SEHNR and FQNEAQ (reference sequence). V was trimmed by 5 bases and J by 1 base, leaving 14 bases between them. CDR3 DNA sequence: TGTGCCAGCAGCCCGGGGGGCGTCAGCCAAGAGACCCAGTACTTC. This gives the protein CASSPGGVSQETQYF.

This clone has more than one count but fewer than ten. V gene TRBV2 combines with J gene TRBJ1-5; D is uncertain. The CDR3 contains 15 residues. CDR1 is SNHLY and CDR2 is FYNNEI in the germline V gene. V was cut by 2 bases and J by 9 bases, with 17 bases left in between. The CDR3, as DNA: TGTGCCAGCAGTGAAATGGCGGGCCGGGGTTGGCCCCAGCATTTT. Its protein is CASSEMAGRGWPQHF.

The CDR3 nucleotides read TGTGCCACAGGGACAGGGCTTTTGTACGAGCAGTACTTC. It translates to CATGTGLLYEQYF. This sequence joins TRBV2 and TRBJ2-7, with TRBD1 identical over 9 bases. The junction had 8 bases not matched to a gene; V was cut back by 10 bases and J by 4 bases. Germline CDR1 SNHLY, CDR2 FYNNEI. This CDR3 has 13 amino acids.